A single sample is the source of the 26 T cell receptor beta chains below, sequenced in a study of cytomegalovirus exposure and HLA in healthy donors. In the PCR, 60 Vbeta and 13 Jbeta primers were used. TCRdb keeps only in-frame clones here, not all; method: immunoSEQ multiplex PCR. The sample records about 190,000 clones, about 85% being singletons. Sequencing was done on a sample of PBMCs. Receptors originate from a woman between 50 and 59 years old in good health and CMV-seropositive.

In the case of this clone: The sample holds other DNA sequences that translate to the same CDR3. The chain joins TRBV28 to TRBJ2-7, with D possibly being TRBD2 (6 bases). CDR3 length: 13 amino acids. Germline V lookup: CDR1 MDHEN, CDR2 SYDVKM. V shed 3 bases and J shed 5 bases, with 11 bases lying between them. In DNA form, the CDR3 reads TGTGCCAGCAGTTTGGGGGGTCCCCACGAGCAGTACTTC. It is translated as CASSLGGPHEQYF.

The rearrangement uses TRBV25-1 and TRBJ2-1; TRBD2 matches 8 bases. Germline CDR1 and CDR2: MGHDK and SYGVNS. Trimming removed 1 base from V and 5 bases from J; junction bases left unmatched: 7. This CDR3 comprises 16 residues. Written as DNA, the CDR3 is TGTGCCAGCAGTGAATTCGGGGGGGGGCTAAACAATGAGCAGTTCTTC. Encoded protein: CASSEFGGGLNNEQFF. Looking up the rest from reference TRBV25-1 and TRBJ2-1 gives the full variable domain: EADIYQTPRYLVIGTGKKITLECSQTMGHDKMYWYQQDPGMELHLIHYSYGVNSTEKGDLSSESTVSRIRTEHFPLTLESARPSHTSQYLCASSEFGGGLNNEQFFGPGTRLTVL.

The chain has TRBV4-3 and TRBJ2-3, with D uncertain. V was cut by 3 bases and J by 5 bases, with 12 bases left in between. CDR1 is LGHNA, CDR2 YSLEER, per germline. The CDR3 runs to 14 residues. For the CDR3, the DNA is TGCGCCAGCAGCCATGATCGAGTTGGAGATACGCAGTATTTT. Translating gives CASSHDRVGDTQYF.

The rearrangement joins TRBV6-1 to TRBJ1-2, with 7 positions matching TRBD1. The germline gives CDR1 MNHNS, CDR2 SASEGT. The CDR3 consists of 16 residues. Trimming cost V 1 base and J 0 bases; bases outside gene matches: 5. CDR3 sequence: CASSEDTTGPNYGYTF. CDR3 nucleotide sequence: TGTGCCAGCAGTGAAGATACGACAGGGCCTAACTATGGCTACACCTTC.

The chain has TRBV18 and TRBJ2-2; D is undetermined. This CDR3 comprises 13 residues. Per germline, CDR1 KGHSH and CDR2 LQKENI. Deletions cut 4 bases from V and 7 bases from J, with 10 bases between. This CDR3 reads CASSRQVIGELFF. Written as DNA, the CDR3 is TGTGCCAGCTCACGTCAGGTCATCGGGGAGCTGTTTTTT.

In its sample, this clone was seen once. At the DNA level, this CDR3 is encoded by other sequences in the same sample as well. This rearrangement joins TRBV5-1 to TRBJ2-7; D not resolved. The V gene lost 5 bases and the J gene lost 2 bases, with 5 bases spanning the gap. This CDR3 has 11 residues. Per germline, CDR1 SGHRS and CDR2 YFSETQ. Here the CDR3 DNA reads TGCGCCAGCAGTTCGGCCTACGAGCAGTACTTC. Translating gives CASSSAYEQYF. Full variable domain (rest looked up from reference TRBV5-1 and TRBJ2-7): KAGVTQTPRYLIKTRGQQVTLSCSPISGHRSVSWYQQTPGQGLQFLFEYFSETQRNKGNFPGRFSGRQFSNSRSEMNVSTLELGDSALYLCASSSAYEQYFGPGTRLTVT.

V and J are TRBV5-1 and TRBJ2-1; 8 bases map to TRBD2. The CDR3 length is 18 residues. J was trimmed by 0 bases and V by 2 bases; bases with no gene match: 10. CDR1 and CDR2 from the germline V gene are SGHRS and YFSETQ. CDR3 loop: CASSLGAGAALSYNEQFF. The CDR3 DNA reads as TGCGCCAGCAGCTTAGGAGCGGGGGCCGCCCTCTCCTACAATGAGCAGTTCTTC. Together with reference TRBV5-1 and TRBJ2-1, the CDR3 gives the full variable domain: KAGVTQTPRYLIKTRGQQVTLSCSPISGHRSVSWYQQTPGQGLQFLFEYFSETQRNKGNFPGRFSGRQFSNSRSEMNVSTLELGDSALYLCASSLGAGAALSYNEQFFGPGTRLTVL.

This chain links TRBV4-1 with TRBJ2-3, with D perhaps TRBD2 (6 bases). The V end was cut by 4 bases, the J end by 6 bases, with 14 bases between. The length of the CDR3 is 14 residues. The V gene's germline CDR1 is MGHRA and CDR2 YSYEKL. DNA for the CDR3: TGCGCCAGCAGCCCCGGAGGGGTTGGCGATACGCAGTATTTT. Translation gives CASSPGGVGDTQYF.

The V and J genes are TRBV7-2 and TRBJ1-6; unclear D gene. The CDR3 has 14 residues. Germline lookup yields CDR1 SGHTA and CDR2 FQGNSA. The ends were cut back, 1 base at V and 11 bases at J, with 12 bases in the middle. This CDR3 is CASSLEGRGTPLHF. The DNA of the CDR3 is TGTGCCAGCAGCTTAGAAGGACGGGGTACACCCCTCCACTTT.

V is TRBV10-3 and J is TRBJ1-4; D gene uncertain. This CDR3 is 13 amino acids long. The germline CDR1 and CDR2 sequences are ENHRY and SYGVKD. V lost 2 bases, J lost 5 bases, and 6 bases lay in between. DNA for the CDR3: TGTGCCATCAGTGAGGGGAGCAATGAAAAACTGTTTTTT. This gives the protein CAISEGSNEKLFF.

This clone was picked up a small number of times. The chain combines TRBV28 with TRBJ2-7, with D tentatively TRBD2 (5 bases). Germline assignment: CDR1 MDHEN and CDR2 SYDVKM. Trimming took off 6 bases at V and 0 bases at J, with 12 bases between the two ends. This CDR3 region has 14 residues. The CDR3 sequence: CASSPVGSSYEQYF. The DNA of the CDR3 is TGTGCCAGCAGCCCGGTAGGGAGCTCCTACGAGCAGTACTTC.

The V call is TRBV6-5, the J call TRBJ1-5, with 7 bases fitting TRBD1. Germline V gives CDR1 MNHEY, CDR2 SVGAGI. The CDR3 is made up of 15 amino acids. Trimming removed 5 bases from V and 4 bases from J; junction bases left unmatched: 8. As DNA, the CDR3 is TGTGCCAGCAGTACCCTGGACAGGATAAATCAGCCCCAGCATTTT. Translation gives CASSTLDRINQPQHF.

This chain joins TRBV7-3 and TRBJ2-6; 8 bases are a match to TRBD1. From germline, CDR1 is SGHTA and CDR2 FQGTGA. This CDR3 is 18 amino acids long. V gave up 1 base and J gave up 0 bases; unmatched junction bases: 5. The CDR3 reads CASSLRGTGTSGANVLTF. The CDR3 region has the DNA TGTGCCAGCAGCTTAAGAGGGACAGGTACCTCTGGGGCCAACGTCCTGACTTTC.

The rearrangement links TRBV11-2 to TRBJ2-5; the D gene is possibly TRBD2 (7 bases). There are 13 residues in the CDR3. The germline gives CDR1 SGHAT, CDR2 FQNNGV. Trimming stripped 6 bases from V and 5 bases from J, with 13 bases between. CDR3 residues: CASSRGGLETQYF. CDR3 nucleotides: TGTGCCAGCAGTAGGGGGGGGCTGGAGACCCAGTACTTC.

This chain connects TRBV6-1 to TRBJ1-2, with D perhaps matching TRBD1 (5 bases). The CDR3 has 13 amino acids. Trimming shortened V by 2 bases and J by 5 bases, and 9 bases separated the two germline ends. Germline CDR1 MNHNS, CDR2 SASEGT. The CDR3 nucleotides read TGTGCCAGCAGTGAACAGGGCGTGTATGGCTACACCTTC. Protein sequence: CASSEQGVYGYTF.

The chain employs TRBV6-1 and TRBJ2-1; the D is unclear. CDR1 MNHNS and CDR2 SASEGT come from the germline V gene. This CDR3 has 14 residues. Trimming took 6 bases from V and 0 from J, leaving 9 bases between them. The CDR3 nucleotides read TGTGCCAGCAGGGGCATTATCTCCTACAATGAGCAGTTCTTC. As protein: CASRGIISYNEQFF.

The chain uses TRBV2 and TRBJ1-2, with 12 positions matching TRBD1. This CDR3 contains 14 residues. V dropped 6 bases and J dropped 4; count of bases not matched to a gene: 3. Germline CDR1 is SNHLY and CDR2 is FYNNEI. The CDR3 protein is CASRGTGGGYGYTF. CDR3 in DNA: TGTGCCAGCAGGGGGACAGGGGGCGGCTATGGCTACACCTTC. Combining the CDR3 with reference TRBV2 and TRBJ1-2 gives the whole variable domain EPEVTQTPSHQVTQMGQEVILRCVPISNHLYFYWYRQILGQKVEFLVSFYNNEISEKSEIFDDQFSVERPDGSNFTLKIRSTKLEDSAMYFCASRGTGGGYGYTFGSGTRLTVV.

This chain uses TRBV6-5 with TRBJ2-1; D possibly corresponds to TRBD2 (6 bases). The CDR3 runs to 15 residues. CDR1 is MNHEY and CDR2 is SVGAGI in the germline V gene. Trimming removed 2 bases from V and 1 base from J, with 9 bases in between. The CDR3 here is CASSYEGRSYNEQFF. The CDR3 DNA reads as TGTGCCAGCAGTTACGAGGGGAGGTCCTACAATGAGCAGTTCTTC.

This clone occurred a few times. This chain links TRBV6-6 with TRBJ2-7, with 7 bases identical to TRBD2. Germline loops: CDR1 MNHNY, CDR2 SVGAGI (reference sequence). With V trimmed by 3 bases and J by 4 bases, 3 bases remained unmatched. The CDR3 runs 13 residues. This CDR3 reads CASSYTGGYEQYF. CDR3 bases: TGTGCCAGCAGTTATACGGGGGGATACGAGCAGTACTTC.

The genes are TRBV28 and TRBJ1-2; possible D gene TRBD1, 6 bases. Germline values: CDR1 MDHEN, CDR2 SYDVKM. Trimming shortened V by 5 bases and J by 6 bases, and 19 bases separated the two germline ends. The CDR3 contains 15 residues. CDR3 in DNA: TGTGCCAGCAGTCCCACAGTTCGGGGGGCGCATGGCTACACCTTC. Encoded protein: CASSPTVRGAHGYTF.

V is TRBV19 and J is TRBJ2-7; TRBD1 agrees at 7 bases. CDR1 and CDR2 (germline): LNHDA, SQIVND (reference sequence). The CDR3 runs 13 residues. V was pared by 5 bases and J by 5 bases, with 6 bases of the junction left unmatched. As DNA, the CDR3 is TGTGCCAGTAGTGAGGGGACAGTTAACGAGCAGTACTTC. It specifies CASSEGTVNEQYF. Full variable domain (remainder filled in from reference TRBV19 and TRBJ2-7): DGGITQSPKYLFRKEGQNVTLSCEQNLNHDAMYWYRQDPGQGLRLIYYSQIVNDFQKGDIAEGYSVSREKKESFPLTVTSAQKNPTAFYLCASSEGTVNEQYFGPGTRLTVT.

The rearrangement joins TRBV6-5 to TRBJ1-5, with D possibly TRBD1 on 6 matching bases. Between the trimmed V and J ends, which lost 8 bases and 5 bases, there was a span of 13 bases. The CDR3 covers 13 residues. From germline, CDR1 is MNHEY and CDR2 SVGAGI. CDR3 nucleotides: TGTGCCAGCGGAAGGACAGTCGATCAGCCCCAGCATTTT. This sequence encodes CASGRTVDQPQHF.

The sample holds one count of this clone. The chain combines TRBV5-4 with TRBJ2-7; tentatively, D is TRBD2 (7 bases). Germline V gene data show CDR1 as SGHNT and CDR2 as YYREEE (reference sequence). This CDR3 is 15 amino acids long. The V end was cut by 5 bases, the J end by 5 bases, with 20 bases between. The CDR3: CASRDLEGGYHEQYF. Here the CDR3 DNA reads TGTGCCAGCAGGGATTTGGAGGGGGGGTACCACGAGCAGTACTTC.

The J gene is TRBJ2-2, the V gene TRBV7-9, with 7 bases that match TRBD2. CDR3 length: 14 residues. The germline CDR1 and CDR2 sequences are SEHNR and FQNEAQ (reference sequence). J lost 4 bases, V lost 6 bases, and 5 bases had no gene match. The CDR3 DNA reads TGTGCCAGCAGGGGGGGGACTTTCACCGGGGAGCTGTTTTTT. This codes for CASRGGTFTGELFF.

DNA for the CDR3: TGTGCCAGTAGACCACAGGGGCGCGACGGGGAGCTGTTTTTT. Translating it yields CASRPQGRDGELFF. The gene calls are TRBV19 and TRBJ2-2; 7 bases line up with TRBD1. Germline V CDR1 and CDR2: LNHDA, SQIVND (reference sequence). This CDR3 contains 14 residues. Unmatched junction bases numbered 8, after V lost 6 bases and J lost 7 bases.

The chain uses TRBV2 and TRBJ1-6; D call uncertain. Germline V gives CDR1 SNHLY, CDR2 FYNNEI. The CDR3 has 14 amino acids. The V end lost 7 bases, the J end lost 8 bases, and 15 bases lay between the germline ends. The CDR3 sequence: CASNRPAGYSPLHF. In nucleotides, the CDR3 is TGTGCCAGCAATAGGCCGGCAGGTTATTCACCCCTCCACTTT. The variable domain in full, with the rest retrieved from reference TRBV2 and TRBJ1-6, is EPEVTQTPSHQVTQMGQEVILRCVPISNHLYFYWYRQILGQKVEFLVSFYNNEISEKSEIFDDQFSVERPDGSNFTLKIRSTKLEDSAMYFCASNRPAGYSPLHFGNGTRLTVT.